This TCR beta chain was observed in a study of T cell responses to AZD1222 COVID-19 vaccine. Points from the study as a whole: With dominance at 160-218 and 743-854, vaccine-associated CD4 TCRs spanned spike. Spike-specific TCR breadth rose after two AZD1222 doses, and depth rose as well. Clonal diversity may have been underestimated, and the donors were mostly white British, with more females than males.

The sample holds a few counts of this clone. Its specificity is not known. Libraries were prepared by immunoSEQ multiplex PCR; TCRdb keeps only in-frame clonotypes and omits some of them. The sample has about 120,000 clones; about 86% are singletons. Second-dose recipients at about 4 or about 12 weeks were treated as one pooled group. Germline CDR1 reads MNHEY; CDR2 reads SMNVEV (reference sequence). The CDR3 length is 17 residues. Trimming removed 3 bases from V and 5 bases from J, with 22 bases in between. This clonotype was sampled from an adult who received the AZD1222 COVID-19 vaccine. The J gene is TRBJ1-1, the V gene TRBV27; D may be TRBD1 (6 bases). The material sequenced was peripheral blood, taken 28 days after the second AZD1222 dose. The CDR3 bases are TGTGCCAGCAGTTTGGGTGGGGGGGCGAGTTATGGGACTGAAGCTTTCTTT. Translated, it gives CASSLGGGASYGTEAFF.